This is a list of T cell receptor beta chains from one sample in a study of graft-versus-host responses after intestinal transplantation. Clones were read by immunoSEQ multiplex PCR, and TCRdb kept only the in-frame ones, dropping some. The repertoire holds 35,000 to 45,000 clones, around 90% seen once, with approximately 4% in the top ten. This specimen consisted of PBMCs, obtained 524 days after transplant. The receptors were gathered from a human patient who received an intestinal transplant, so some T cells may come from the graft donor. The conserved cysteine and the conserved F or W are not part of the CDR3 here. The order of the fields is CDR3 protein, D gene, V gene, J gene. A D gene is named only where the DNA matches it firmly.

ASSLAVTPRGYEQY,NA,TRBV7-8,TRBJ2-7
ASTSTGVGYT,TRBD1,TRBV6-1,TRBJ1-2
ASSLTSEETQY,TRBD2,TRBV5-6,TRBJ2-5
ASSLRAPGSNEQF,NA,TRBV5-1,TRBJ2-1
ASSEALRQGSYEQY,TRBD1,TRBV6-1,TRBJ2-7
ASSQDAIAGTDEQY,TRBD2,TRBV4-2,TRBJ2-7
ASSQERDYIYEQY,NA,TRBV4-3,TRBJ2-7
ASSLRTGPYEQY,TRBD1,TRBV5-1,TRBJ2-7
ASSPTSGFYNEQF,NA,TRBV28,TRBJ2-1
ASSIDPSSYNEQF,NA,TRBV19,TRBJ2-1
ASSLAPTGQNYGYT,NA,TRBV5-4,TRBJ1-2
ASSLRTGGSYNEQF,TRBD1,TRBV4-2,TRBJ2-1
ASSQVEGRETQY,NA,TRBV4-1,TRBJ2-5
ASSHQGSAYEQY,NA,TRBV7-3,TRBJ2-7
ASSQEQGTTSKNIQY,TRBD1,TRBV4-3,TRBJ2-4
ASSFGTATDTQY,NA,TRBV5-1,TRBJ2-3
ASSVDSSSYEQY,NA,TRBV9,TRBJ2-7
ASSSISGGGVYEQY,TRBD2,TRBV11-2,TRBJ2-7
ASSLDLSDSPYGYT,NA,TRBV11-2,TRBJ1-2
ATSRDGLAKNIQY,NA,TRBV15,TRBJ2-4
ASPFPGTSGITDTQY,TRBD2,TRBV2,TRBJ2-3
ASKDLTGVRDSPLH,NA,TRBV5-1,TRBJ1-6
ASSINPNSYNEQF,NA,TRBV19,TRBJ2-1
ASSRRDGQETQY,NA,TRBV4-1,TRBJ2-5
ASNPTGGAQQPQH,TRBD1,TRBV19,TRBJ1-5
ATSRAPGNTIY,NA,TRBV15,TRBJ1-3
ASSQWGGVGQETQY,NA,TRBV19,TRBJ2-5
ASSLRTGGNHEQF,TRBD1,TRBV28,TRBJ2-1
ASSDGGPAGYT,NA,TRBV6-4,TRBJ1-2
ASSWGTTVDEQF,NA,TRBV5-6,TRBJ2-1
ASSTSPGNTIY,NA,TRBV6-5,TRBJ1-3
ASSLYEQY,NA,TRBV28,TRBJ2-7
ASSLTGGSSYEQY,TRBD2,TRBV28,TRBJ2-7
ASSGPGQGGEQY,TRBD1,TRBV9,TRBJ2-7
AWSPTGGTEAF,TRBD1,TRBV30,TRBJ1-1
ASSLTPGTGAHEQY,TRBD1,TRBV28,TRBJ2-7
ASSMTGITEAF,NA,TRBV19,TRBJ1-1
ASTGVAGSYNEQF,NA,TRBV2,TRBJ2-1
ASSSGTSYEKLF,NA,TRBV5-1,TRBJ1-4
ASNVGGDNSPLH,NA,TRBV5-1,TRBJ1-6
ASSVSGGEQY,TRBD2,TRBV9,TRBJ2-7
ASSEGPANTEAF,NA,TRBV25-1,TRBJ1-1
ASSSGPSSYNEQF,NA,TRBV6-1,TRBJ2-1
ATSRDAPSTGELF,NA,TRBV15,TRBJ2-2
ASSLYPSNEQF,NA,TRBV11-3,TRBJ2-1
AISGVHNEQF,NA,TRBV10-3,TRBJ2-1
ASSPPLTGRRTEAF,NA,TRBV28,TRBJ1-1
ASTSNGGRQY,NA,TRBV6-6,TRBJ2-3
ASSTEDRFGLAGFYEQY,TRBD2,TRBV18,TRBJ2-7
ASSPALTSGRGNEQF,TRBD2,TRBV7-6,TRBJ2-1
ASSSTDTQY,NA,TRBV18,TRBJ2-3
ASSAGRGAAKNIQY,NA,TRBV9,TRBJ2-4
ASSPPGQGAGNTIY,TRBD1,TRBV9,TRBJ1-3